A selection of T cell receptor beta chains follows, all from one sample in a study of T cell changes during pregnancy in multiple sclerosis. Sequenced by immunoSEQ multiplex PCR; TCRdb stores in-frame clones only, minus some. The sample consists of approximately 60,000 clones, approximately 95% of them appearing once. Sequences were derived from CD8+ T cells from peripheral blood mononuclear cells, sampled in the second trimester of pregnancy. The receptors originated from a female donor with multiple sclerosis, enrolled in a pregnancy study. The CDR3 runs from the conserved cysteine through the conserved F or W. The D gene is left open where the match is weak. Only some rows state a clone size, as once, few, many or a class for expanded clones.

v_call	j_call	d_call	clone_size	cdr3_aa	cdr3_nt
TRBV9	TRBJ2-2	-	-	CASSVAANTGELFF	TGTGCCAGCAGCGTAGCCGCGAACACCGGGGAGCTGTTTTTT
TRBV2	TRBJ1-2	TRBD1	-	CASREGTGEVRGYTF	TGTGCCAGCAGAGAAGGGACAGGGGAGGTCAGAGGCTACACCTTC
TRBV5-5	TRBJ2-1	TRBD2	-	CASRQRLAGVFEQFF	TGTGCCAGCAGGCAACGACTAGCGGGAGTTTTTGAGCAGTTCTTC
TRBV6-5	TRBJ1-5	-	-	CASIPDNDSNQPQHF	TGTGCCAGCATCCCGGACAACGATAGCAATCAGCCCCAGCATTTT
TRBV5-4	TRBJ2-7	-	-	CASSSGRGAYEQYF	TGTGCCAGCAGCTCGGGCAGGGGCGCCTACGAGCAGTACTTC
TRBV5-1	TRBJ2-7	-	-	CASSLPWDSDYEQYF	TGCGCCAGCAGCTTGCCCTGGGACTCCGACTACGAGCAGTACTTC
TRBV5-5	TRBJ2-7	TRBD1	-	CASSLEVGTAYEQYF	TGTGCCAGCAGCTTGGAAGTGGGGACAGCCTACGAGCAGTACTTC
TRBV10-3	TRBJ2-1	TRBD2	-	CAITASGEYNEQFF	TGTGCCATCACTGCTAGCGGGGAATACAATGAGCAGTTCTTC
TRBV30	TRBJ2-3	TRBD2	once	CAWTPAGEGYPGTDTQYF	TGTGCCTGGACCCCGGCGGGAGAGGGTTACCCTGGCACAGATACGCAGTATTTT
TRBV5-6	TRBJ2-6	TRBD2	-	CASSATSGTSSGANVLTF	TGTGCCAGCAGCGCGACTAGCGGGACAAGCTCTGGGGCCAACGTCCTGACTTTC
TRBV10-1	TRBJ2-1	-	-	CASSEVSGRYEQFF	TGCGCCAGCAGTGAAGTGTCTGGGAGGTATGAGCAGTTCTTC
TRBV19	TRBJ1-5	-	-	CASTPRGQPQHF	TGTGCCAGTACCCCTAGGGGACAGCCCCAGCATTTT
TRBV19	TRBJ2-7	TRBD2	-	CASSIAAGAPYEQYF	TGTGCCAGTAGTATAGCGGCGGGAGCTCCCTACGAGCAGTACTTC
TRBV7-9	TRBJ2-3	-	-	CASSGLFVGLPSDTQYF	TGTGCCAGCAGCGGACTCTTCGTCGGGCTACCCTCAGATACGCAGTATTTT
TRBV25-1	TRBJ1-6	TRBD1	-	CASSARTGNNSPLHF	TGTGCCAGCAGTGCCCGGACAGGGAATAATTCACCCCTCCACTTT
TRBV19	TRBJ2-7	TRBD2	-	CASSRETSGSYEQYF	TGTGCCAGTAGTAGGGAGACTAGCGGGAGCTACGAGCAGTACTTC
TRBV28	TRBJ2-7	-	-	CASSLWDSDYEQYF	TGTGCCAGCAGTTTATGGGACAGCGATTACGAGCAGTACTTC
TRBV28	TRBJ2-2	-	-	CASTISGFAGELFF	TGTGCCAGCACTATTTCAGGGTTCGCCGGGGAGCTGTTTTTT
TRBV19	TRBJ2-1	-	-	CASSIVEGTYNEQFF	TGTGCCAGTAGTATAGTCGAGGGGACTTACAATGAGCAGTTCTTC
TRBV27	TRBJ2-1	-	-	CASSFSRNEQFF	TGTGCCAGCAGTTTTTCCAGGAATGAGCAGTTCTTC
TRBV29-1	TRBJ1-1	-	-	CSPHAGTEAFF	TGCAGCCCCCACGCAGGAACTGAAGCTTTCTTT
TRBV4-1	TRBJ1-5	-	-	CASSQGPYQPQHF	TGCGCCAGCAGCCAAGGTCCCTATCAGCCCCAGCATTTT
TRBV27	TRBJ2-7	TRBD1	-	CASSPGQGAYEQYF	TGTGCCAGCAGTCCGGGACAGGGGGCCTACGAGCAGTACTTC
TRBV19	TRBJ2-2	-	-	CASSIRGIGELFF	TGTGCCAGTAGTATCCGGGGGATCGGGGAGCTGTTTTTT
TRBV19	TRBJ2-1	-	-	CASSIGKGLRLEQFF	TGTGCCAGTAGTATAGGGAAGGGGCTGCGGTTAGAGCAGTTCTTC
TRBV27	TRBJ1-2	-	-	CASSRGGVNGYTF	TGTGCCAGCAGCCGGGGGGGGGTCAATGGCTACACCTTC
TRBV25-1	TRBJ1-1	-	-	CASSVAGDWTEAFF	TGTGCCAGCAGTGTAGCAGGGGATTGGACTGAAGCTTTCTTT
TRBV7-6	TRBJ2-1	TRBD1	-	CASSADTGDLNEQFF	TGTGCCAGCAGCGCGGACACAGGGGACCTCAATGAGCAGTTCTTC
TRBV19	TRBJ1-1	-	-	CATDMNTEAFF	TGTGCCACGGACATGAACACTGAAGCTTTCTTT
TRBV19	TRBJ1-5	TRBD1	-	CASRKQGAVYSNQPQHF	TGTGCCAGTAGGAAACAGGGGGCTGTGTATAGCAATCAGCCCCAGCATTTT
TRBV4-1	TRBJ1-5	TRBD1	once	CASSPHPGQGNQPQHF	TGCGCCAGCAGCCCCCACCCGGGACAGGGGAATCAGCCCCAGCATTTT
TRBV10-2	TRBJ1-2	TRBD1	once	CASSGQGAEVVTF	TGCGCCAGCTCGGGACAGGGGGCAGAGGTTGTCACCTTC
TRBV9	TRBJ2-3	TRBD2	-	CASSANSPGLAGQNADTQYF	TGTGCCAGCAGCGCAAATTCCCCGGGACTAGCGGGACAAAACGCAGATACGCAGTATTTT
TRBV7-9	TRBJ2-1	TRBD1	-	CASSFSLGGLNEQFF	TGTGCCAGCAGCTTTAGTTTAGGGGGCCTGAATGAGCAGTTCTTC
TRBV13	TRBJ2-2	-	-	CASSLAGRPNTGELFF	TGTGCCAGCAGCTTGGCGGGACGGCCGAACACCGGGGAGCTGTTTTTT
TRBV29-1	TRBJ2-6	TRBD1	-	CSVAGQVDSGANVLTF	TGCAGCGTTGCGGGACAGGTGGACTCTGGGGCCAACGTCCTGACTTTC
TRBV5-1	TRBJ2-5	TRBD1	-	CASSPGQGRGETQYF	TGCGCCAGCAGCCCGGGACAGGGGCGAGGAGAGACCCAGTACTTC
TRBV5-1	TRBJ1-2	TRBD1	-	CASSTGQGVPVYGYTF	TGCGCCAGCAGCACGGGACAGGGGGTTCCAGTCTATGGCTACACCTTC
TRBV30	TRBJ2-3	TRBD2	-	CAWSMAGGPTDTQYF	TGTGCCTGGAGTATGGCGGGAGGGCCCACAGATACGCAGTATTTT